This T cell receptor (beta chain) was captured by sequencing in a study of memory CD4+ T cells and cytomegalovirus serostatus. Across the study: Healthy Belgian adult donors included about nine CMV-positive and 20 to 30 CMV-negative people. General observations from the study: Of about 150 reported CMV TCRbeta sequences, under 70 were found in memory CD4+ repertoires. The CMV-associated TCR signature appears largely within the CD4+ memory repertoire.

Notes on this clone: Antigen specificity is unknown.

The germline V gene has CDR1 SGHVS and CDR2 FNYEAQ. V lost 2 bases to trimming and J lost 5 bases; unmatched junction nucleotides: 6. The CDR3 runs to 16 residues. The method was immunoSEQ multiplex PCR; TCRdb's version includes in-frame clones alone and lacks a portion of them. Here the sample spans some 44,000 clones, over 65% being singletons. The sort gate was single viable CD3+CD4+CD8-CD45RO+ cells for memory CD4+ T cells. This receptor was taken from an adult in good health and CMV-seronegative. V usage is TRBV7-6 and J usage is TRBJ2-1, with 10 nucleotides matching TRBD2. Sequencing was done on a sample of memory CD4+ T cells from blood. The CDR3 DNA reads TGTGCCAGCAGCTTAATGGGAGCGGGGGGGCACAATGAGCAGTTCTTC. Translating gives CASSLMGAGGHNEQFF.